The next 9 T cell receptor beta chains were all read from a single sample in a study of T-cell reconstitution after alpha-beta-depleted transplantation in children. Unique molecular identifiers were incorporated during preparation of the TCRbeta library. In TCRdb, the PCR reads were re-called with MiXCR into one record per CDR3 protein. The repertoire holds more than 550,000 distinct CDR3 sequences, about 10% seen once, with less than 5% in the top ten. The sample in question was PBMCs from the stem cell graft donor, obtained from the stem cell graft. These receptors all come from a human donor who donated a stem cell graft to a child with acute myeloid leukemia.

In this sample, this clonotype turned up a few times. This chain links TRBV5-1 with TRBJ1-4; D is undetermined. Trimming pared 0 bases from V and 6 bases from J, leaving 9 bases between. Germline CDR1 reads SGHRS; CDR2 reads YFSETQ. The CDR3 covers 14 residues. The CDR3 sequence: CASSLAPEYEKLFF. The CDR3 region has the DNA TGCGCCAGCAGCTTGGCGCCAGAGTATGAAAAACTGTTTTTT.

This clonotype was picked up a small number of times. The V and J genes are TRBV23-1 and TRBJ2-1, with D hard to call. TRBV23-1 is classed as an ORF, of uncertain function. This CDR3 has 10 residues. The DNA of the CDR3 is TGCCCGACTCTGAACAATGAGCAGTTCTTC. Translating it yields CPTLNNEQFF.

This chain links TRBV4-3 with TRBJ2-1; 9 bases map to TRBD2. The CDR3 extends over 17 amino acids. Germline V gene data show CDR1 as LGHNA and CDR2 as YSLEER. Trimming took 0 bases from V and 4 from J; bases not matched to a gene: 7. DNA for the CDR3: TGCGCCAGCAGCCAAGATAGGCTAGCGGGGAGATACAATGAGCAGTTCTTC. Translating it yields CASSQDRLAGRYNEQFF.

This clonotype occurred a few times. CDR3 sequence (DNA): TGTGCCAGCCGCGGACAGGGGGACGAAGCTTTCTTT. It encodes CASRGQGDEAFF. J is TRBJ1-1 and V is TRBV19; 10 positions agree with TRBD1. The V segment lost 9 bases and the J segment 8 bases; nucleotides outside the gene matches: 6. The CDR3 totals 12 residues. The germline V gene encodes CDR1 LNHDA and CDR2 SQIVND (reference sequence).

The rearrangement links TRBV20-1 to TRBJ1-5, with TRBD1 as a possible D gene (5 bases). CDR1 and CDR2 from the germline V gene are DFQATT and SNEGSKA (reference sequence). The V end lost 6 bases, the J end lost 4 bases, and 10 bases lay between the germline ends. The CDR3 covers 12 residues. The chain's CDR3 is CSAAGPNQPQHF. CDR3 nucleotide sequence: TGCAGTGCCGCAGGGCCTAATCAGCCCCAGCATTTT.

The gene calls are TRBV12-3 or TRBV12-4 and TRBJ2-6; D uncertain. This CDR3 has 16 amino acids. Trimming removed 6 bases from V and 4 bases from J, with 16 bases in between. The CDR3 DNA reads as TGTGCCAGCAGCTCTCAACGAGGCACCGGGGCCAACGTCCTGACTTTC. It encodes CASSSQRGTGANVLTF.

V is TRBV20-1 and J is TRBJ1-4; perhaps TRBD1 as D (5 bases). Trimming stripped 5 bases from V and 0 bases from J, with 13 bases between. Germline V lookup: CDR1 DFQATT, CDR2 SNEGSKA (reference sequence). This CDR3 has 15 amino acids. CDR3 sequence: CSAETEFATNEKLFF. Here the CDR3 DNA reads TGCAGTGCTGAGACAGAATTTGCAACTAATGAAAAACTGTTTTTT.

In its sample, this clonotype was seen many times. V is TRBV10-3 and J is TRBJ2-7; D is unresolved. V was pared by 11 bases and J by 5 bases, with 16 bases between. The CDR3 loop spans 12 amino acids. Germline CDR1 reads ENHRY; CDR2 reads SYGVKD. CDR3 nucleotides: TGTGCCGCGTCCCCGGGTGGGAACGAGCAGTACTTC. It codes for CAASPGGNEQYF.

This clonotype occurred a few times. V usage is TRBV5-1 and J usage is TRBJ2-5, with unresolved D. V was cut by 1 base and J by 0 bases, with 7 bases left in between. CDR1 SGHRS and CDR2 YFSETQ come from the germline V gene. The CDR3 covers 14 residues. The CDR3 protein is CASSLIPDQETQYF. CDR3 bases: TGCGCCAGCAGCTTGATTCCGGACCAAGAGACCCAGTACTTC.